This TCR beta chain is from a study of siplizumab effects on memory and regulatory T cells. Repertoires were generated with immunoSEQ multiplex PCR, while TCRdb's copy carries only in-frame clones and drops some. The sample includes about 99,000 clones, roughly 92% of them seen just once. V was clipped by 5 bases and J by 3 bases; unmatched bases: 3. This CDR3 spans 14 amino acids. The germline CDR1 and CDR2 sequences are SGHAT and FQNNGV. Study-level results: It was never confirmed that proliferating Tregs from siplizumab cultures were suppressive. Mapping to unstimulated subsets was achieved for only a minor fraction of alloreactive clones.

About this clone: Antigen: not known.

The rearrangement uses TRBV11-2 and TRBJ2-5; 10 nucleotides match TRBD1. The sequenced sample was Tregs sorted from blood. The TCR was taken from a human donor in good health. In nucleotides, the CDR3 is TGTGCCAGCAGCCCCGGGACAGGGGAAGAGACCCAGTACTTC. Encoded protein: CASSPGTGEETQYF.